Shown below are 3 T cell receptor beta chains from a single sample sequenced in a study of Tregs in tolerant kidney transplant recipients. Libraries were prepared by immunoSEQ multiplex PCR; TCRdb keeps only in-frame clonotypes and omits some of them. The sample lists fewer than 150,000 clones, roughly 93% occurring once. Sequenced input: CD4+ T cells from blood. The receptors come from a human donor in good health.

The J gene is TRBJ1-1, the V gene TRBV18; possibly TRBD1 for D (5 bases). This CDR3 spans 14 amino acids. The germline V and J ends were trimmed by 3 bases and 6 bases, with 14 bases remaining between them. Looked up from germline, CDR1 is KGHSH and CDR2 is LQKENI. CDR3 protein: CASSPAGMVPEAFF. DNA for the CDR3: TGTGCCAGCTCACCGGCAGGGATGGTTCCTGAAGCTTTCTTT.

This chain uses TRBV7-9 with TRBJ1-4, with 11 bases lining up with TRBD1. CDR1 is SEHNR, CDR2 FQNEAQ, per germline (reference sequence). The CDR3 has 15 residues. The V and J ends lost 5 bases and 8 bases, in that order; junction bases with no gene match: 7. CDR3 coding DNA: TGTGCCAGCAGCGTCGGACAGGGGGCGTCCGAAAAACTGTTTTTT. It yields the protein CASSVGQGASEKLFF.

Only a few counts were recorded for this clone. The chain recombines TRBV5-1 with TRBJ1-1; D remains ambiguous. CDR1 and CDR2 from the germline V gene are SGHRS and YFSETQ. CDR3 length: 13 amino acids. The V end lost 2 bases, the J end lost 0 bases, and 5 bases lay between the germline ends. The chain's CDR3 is CASSFALNTEAFF. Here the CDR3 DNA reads TGCGCCAGCAGCTTTGCCCTGAACACTGAAGCTTTCTTT.